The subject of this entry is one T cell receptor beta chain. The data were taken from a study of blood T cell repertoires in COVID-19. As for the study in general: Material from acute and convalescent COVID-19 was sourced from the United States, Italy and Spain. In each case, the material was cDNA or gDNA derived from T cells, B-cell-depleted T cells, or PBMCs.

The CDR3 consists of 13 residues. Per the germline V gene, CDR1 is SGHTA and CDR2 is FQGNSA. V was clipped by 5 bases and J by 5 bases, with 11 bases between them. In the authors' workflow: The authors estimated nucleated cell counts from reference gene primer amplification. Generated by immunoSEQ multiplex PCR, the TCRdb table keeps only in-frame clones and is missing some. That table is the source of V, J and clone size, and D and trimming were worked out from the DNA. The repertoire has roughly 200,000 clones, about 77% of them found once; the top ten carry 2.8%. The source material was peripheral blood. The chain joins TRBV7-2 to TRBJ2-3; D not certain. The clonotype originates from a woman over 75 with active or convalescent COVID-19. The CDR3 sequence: CASSRPPGDTQYF. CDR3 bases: TGTGCCAGCAGCCGTCCTCCGGGAGATACGCAGTATTTT.